Below are 4 T cell receptor beta chains sequenced from a single sample in a study of regulatory T cells in long-lasting Graves disease. Time point described: newly diagnosed GD, antithyroid drugs for less than 3 months. Preparation of the TCR library used RNA extracted from PBMCs. HTBI primers from iRepertoire and Arm-PCR of CDR3 regions yielded the TCR beta libraries. TCRdb re-analysed the multiplex PCR reads in MiXCR, keeping a single row per CDR3 protein. Here the sample spans 550,000 to 700,000 distinct CDR3 sequences, roughly 16% being singletons. These data were likewise used in another study, on T cells in Graves' hyperthyroidism and ophthalmopathy.

The material sequenced was peripheral blood mononuclear cells (PBMCs), taken at new diagnosis, from a patient treated with antithyroid drugs. These receptors originate from a man between 18 and 29 years old with Graves disease.

This clonotype was seen at least ten times. This rearrangement joins TRBV20-1 to TRBJ2-1; 7 bases match TRBD2. The trim removed 7 bases at V and 6 bases at J, leaving 6 bases unmatched. This CDR3 comprises 12 residues. Germline V lookup: CDR1 DFQATT, CDR2 SNEGSKA (reference sequence). The CDR3 DNA reads as TGCAGTGGTACGGGAGGACTCAATGAGCAGTTCTTC. It is translated as CSGTGGLNEQFF.

This clonotype was detected many times. The junction departs from germline at one end; a sequencing error may be responsible. The J gene is TRBJ2-3, the V gene TRBV7-7, with TRBD2 matching 10 bases. Germline V gene sequence: CDR1 SSHAT, CDR2 FNYEAQ (reference sequence). The CDR3 has 14 residues. The CDR3 here is CASSISGRTDTQYF. In DNA form, the CDR3 reads TGTGCTAGCAGCATTAGCGGGAGGACAGATACGCAGTATTTT.

The chain joins TRBV20-1 to TRBJ2-1; D ambiguous. The ends were cut back, 3 bases at V and 7 bases at J, with 16 bases in the middle. Looked up from germline, CDR1 is DFQATT and CDR2 is SNEGSKA (reference sequence). The CDR3 extends over 14 amino acids. Here the CDR3 DNA reads TGCAGTGCTAGCAAGGTCGCCTACCCTAATGAGCAGTTCTTC. Translating gives CSASKVAYPNEQFF.

CDR3 region: CASSYSGQGTTF. The CDR3 DNA reads as TGTGCCAGCAGTTACTCCGGACAGGGCACAACCTTC. V and J are TRBV6-2 or TRBV6-3 and TRBJ1-2, with 8 bases identical to TRBD1. The CDR3 has 12 amino acids. CDR1 is MNHEY, CDR2 SVGEGT, per germline. V dropped 0 bases and J dropped 14; count of bases not matched to a gene: 5.